Shown below are 3 T cell receptor beta chains from a single sample sequenced in a study of blood T cell repertoires in COVID-19. The data were produced by immunoSEQ multiplex PCR, yet TCRdb's version contains in-frame clones alone and is incomplete. The sample carries tens of thousands of clones, approximately 79% recorded once. Input material: peripheral blood. The source is a human donor with acute or convalescent COVID-19. The donor label of this sample is uncertain.

This sequence joins TRBV7-9 and TRBJ1-2; TRBD1 might be the D (5 bases). The V and J ends lost 4 bases and 0 bases respectively, with 6 bases between them. The CDR3 is 13 amino acids. Germline V CDR1 and CDR2: SEHNR, FQNEAQ (reference sequence). CDR3 nucleotides: TGTGCCAGCAGCTACAGGTCTAACTATGGCTACACCTTC. Residues: CASSYRSNYGYTF.

In this sample, this clone turned up a few times. CDR3 in amino acids: CASSTTSGTYNEQFF. DNA of the CDR3: TGTGCCAGCAGTACTACTAGCGGGACGTACAATGAGCAGTTCTTC. V and J are TRBV9 and TRBJ2-1; 10 bases fit TRBD2. CDR3 size: 15 residues. The junction had 6 bases not matched to a gene; V was cut back by 5 bases and J by 4 bases. CDR1 is SGDLS and CDR2 is YYNGEE in the germline V gene.

The genes are TRBV19 and TRBJ2-1; D not resolved. The CDR3 covers 14 residues. Trimming took 0 bases from V and 8 from J, leaving 11 bases between them. Looked up from germline, CDR1 is LNHDA and CDR2 is SQIVND (reference sequence). CDR3: CASSIDTNTHEQFF. For the CDR3, the DNA is TGTGCCAGTAGTATAGATACCAATACTCATGAGCAGTTCTTC.